A single sample gave rise to the 30 T cell receptor beta chains below, sequenced in a study of radiation and T cells in renal cell carcinoma. Sample time point: blood 2 weeks post-SBRT. Stated treatment: 15 Gy SBRT to primary tumor, nephrectomy 4 weeks later. Profiled with immunoSEQ multiplex PCR; TCRdb holds only in-frame clones, not every one. The sample consists of roughly 120,000 clones, roughly 77% of them appearing once. The sample here was blood, taken from a patient whose treatment included radiotherapy and nephrectomy. Every receptor here comes from a woman aged 55-69 years with renal cell carcinoma.

The chain couples TRBV19 to TRBJ1-1; D possibly corresponds to TRBD1 (6 bases). This CDR3 contains 14 residues. The germline V and J ends were trimmed by 9 bases and 5 bases, with 19 bases remaining between them. Germline assignment: CDR1 LNHDA and CDR2 SQIVND (reference sequence). CDR3 region: CASSAGGAGTEAFF. The CDR3 DNA reads as TGTGCCAGCTCGGCGGGGGGGGCCGGAACTGAAGCTTTCTTT.

The chain combines TRBV5-6 with TRBJ2-7; maybe TRBD1 (6 bases). This CDR3 is built from 15 residues. Germline lookup yields CDR1 SGHDT and CDR2 YYEEEE. Trimming stripped 1 base from V and 2 bases from J, with 13 bases between. The CDR3 is CASSLLRGEAYEQYF. CDR3 DNA: TGTGCCAGCAGCTTGCTCAGGGGAGAAGCCTACGAGCAGTACTTC.

The chain has TRBV10-3 and TRBJ1-6; D is ambiguous. Trimming removed 8 bases from V and 8 bases from J, with 13 bases in between. The CDR3 spans 13 residues. The germline gives CDR1 ENHRY, CDR2 SYGVKD. The CDR3, as DNA: TGTGCCATCCAAGGCGGAAAGGATTCACCCCTCCACTTT. Protein: CAIQGGKDSPLHF.

This clone was counted a few times. The chain recombines TRBV5-1 with TRBJ1-1, with D tentatively TRBD1 (5 bases). This CDR3 has 15 residues. V gave up 2 bases and J gave up 5 bases, with 16 bases separating them. Germline CDR1 is SGHRS and CDR2 is YFSETQ. The DNA for the CDR3 is TGCGCCAGCAGCTTATCGGGCTCTGAGGGGACTGAAGCTTTCTTT. Amino acid sequence: CASSLSGSEGTEAFF.

The chain couples TRBV7-9 to TRBJ1-2; TRBD1 aligns across 8 bases. CDR3 length: 17 residues. With V trimmed by 1 base and J by 1 base, 8 bases remained unmatched. The germline CDR1 and CDR2 sequences are SEHNR and FQNEAQ (reference sequence). The CDR3: CASSLGAGGALNYGYTF. As DNA, the CDR3 is TGTGCCAGCAGCTTAGGGGCAGGGGGCGCCCTTAACTATGGCTACACCTTC. Complete variable domain (other parts from reference TRBV7-9 and TRBJ1-2): DTGVSQNPRHKITKRGQNVTFRCDPISEHNRLYWYRQTLGQGPEFLTYFQNEAQLEKSRLLSDRFSAERPKGSFSTLEIQRTEQGDSAMYLCASSLGAGGALNYGYTFGSGTRLTVV.

CDR3 nucleotide sequence: TGTGCCAGCAGTGCGCAGGGAGGTGGCTCACCCCTCCACTTT. Protein product: CASSAQGGGSPLHF. The V and J genes are TRBV25-1 and TRBJ1-6; D may be TRBD1 (5 bases). Germline V gene sequence: CDR1 MGHDK, CDR2 SYGVNS. With 4 bases removed from V and 10 bases from J, the gap between germline ends came to 14 bases. There are 14 residues in the CDR3.

The chain recombines TRBV6-1 with TRBJ1-3; no clear D gene. There are 16 residues in the CDR3. The V end was cut by 4 bases, the J end by 0 bases, with 13 bases between. CDR1 MNHNS and CDR2 SASEGT come from the germline V gene. CDR3 DNA: TGTGCCAGCAGTGGCGGACGGATGAGCTCTGGAAACACCATATATTTT. Encoded protein: CASSGGRMSSGNTIYF.

This rearrangement joins TRBV23-1 to TRBJ2-7, with D tentatively TRBD2 (7 bases). TRBV23-1 is an open reading frame, and its role is uncertain. The CDR3 covers 14 residues. V was pared by 4 bases and J by 6 bases, with 16 bases between. The CDR3 loop reads CASSPLGGGSEQYF. The CDR3 nucleotides are TGCGCCAGCAGTCCGTTAGGGGGGGGATCCGAGCAGTACTTC.

The genes are TRBV5-8 and TRBJ2-7; 9 bases map to TRBD1. This CDR3 contains 13 residues. In germline, CDR1 is SGHTS, CDR2 YDEGEE. V lost 4 bases to trimming and J lost 7 bases; unmatched junction nucleotides: 6. The DNA of the CDR3 is TGTGCCAGCAGCCAAAGACAGGGGGGTGAGCAGTACTTC. Its protein product is CASSQRQGGEQYF.

This chain uses TRBV6-5 with TRBJ1-3, with D possibly being TRBD1 (6 bases). The CDR3 is made up of 12 amino acids. Per the germline V gene, CDR1 is MNHEY and CDR2 is SVGAGI. Trimming stripped 6 bases from V and 7 bases from J, with 10 bases between. As DNA, the CDR3 is TGTGCCAGCAGGGGGGGCGGGAACACCATATATTTT. Amino acid sequence: CASRGGGNTIYF.

The chain recombines TRBV11-3 with TRBJ2-2; TRBD2 matches 16 bases. Germline CDR1 is SGHNT and CDR2 is YENEEA. This CDR3 spans 17 amino acids. The J segment lost 4 bases and the V segment lost 4 bases, leaving 3 bases of the junction unmatched. The CDR3 nucleotides are TGTGCCAGCAGCTCTGGGACTAGCGGGAGGGCCACCGGGGAGCTGTTTTTT. It encodes CASSSGTSGRATGELFF.

The chain employs TRBV7-2 and TRBJ2-7, with D uncertain. Germline V CDR1 and CDR2: SGHTA, FQGNSA. This CDR3 comprises 14 residues. V was pared by 4 bases and J by 0 bases, with 10 bases between. CDR3 sequence (DNA): TGTGCCAGCAGCTCCACAGCGAACTCCTACGAGCAGTACTTC. Residues: CASSSTANSYEQYF.

The chain joins TRBV18 to TRBJ1-3; TRBD1 is a possible D gene (5 bases). The CDR3 sequence is 20 residues long. CDR1 and CDR2 from the germline V gene are KGHSH and LQKENI. V was pared by 5 bases and J by 0 bases, with 26 bases between. The CDR3 reads CASSSRGGTARLGSGNTIYF. Written as DNA, the CDR3 is TGTGCCAGCTCATCTCGTGGAGGGACGGCCCGGCTCGGCTCTGGAAACACCATATATTTT.

This rearrangement joins TRBV6-6 to TRBJ2-1; the match to TRBD2 covers 11 bases. CDR3 length: 16 amino acids. Unmatched junction bases numbered 6, after V lost 4 bases and J lost 4 bases. Germline V gene sequence: CDR1 MNHNY, CDR2 SVGAGI (reference sequence). CDR3 residues: CASSSSTSGAYNEQFF. The CDR3 region has the DNA TGTGCCAGCAGTTCCTCGACTAGCGGGGCATACAATGAGCAGTTCTTC.

The CDR3 nucleotides read TGTGCCAGCAGTCGGCAGTGGACTGAAGCTTTCTTT. This translates into CASSRQWTEAFF. V usage is TRBV6-1 and J usage is TRBJ1-1; no reliable D call. Germline V CDR1 and CDR2: MNHNS, SASEGT. This CDR3 is 12 amino acids long. V was trimmed by 5 bases and J by 5 bases, leaving 9 bases between them.

The chain carries TRBV19 and TRBJ1-3; D gene ambiguous. Germline V gives CDR1 LNHDA, CDR2 SQIVND (reference sequence). CDR3 length equals 14 residues. With 2 bases removed from V and 0 bases from J, the gap between germline ends came to 5 bases. CDR3 DNA sequence: TGTGCCAGTAGTATACTCAACTCTGGAAACACCATATATTTT. As protein: CASSILNSGNTIYF.

For this clone: This sample also contains other DNA sequences that code for the same CDR3. V usage is TRBV5-1 and J usage is TRBJ2-5; D may match TRBD1 or TRBD2 (5 bases each). This CDR3 spans 14 amino acids. V gave up 3 bases and J gave up 0 bases, with 9 bases separating them. The V gene's germline CDR1 is SGHRS and CDR2 YFSETQ. The CDR3 is CASSSGTHQETQYF. The CDR3 DNA reads as TGCGCCAGCAGCTCCGGGACGCACCAAGAGACCCAGTACTTC.

The V call is TRBV15, the J call TRBJ1-2; D is uncertain. CDR1 LNHNV and CDR2 YYDKDF come from the germline V gene (reference sequence). With 4 bases removed from V and 0 bases from J, the gap between germline ends came to 12 bases. CDR3 size: 15 residues. In nucleotides, the CDR3 is TGTGCCACCAGCATACGGACTCTTCCTAACTATGGCTACACCTTC. It translates to CATSIRTLPNYGYTF.

This rearrangement joins TRBV10-3 to TRBJ2-7; either TRBD1 or TRBD2 may fit D (5 bases each). Trimming removed 6 bases from V and 3 bases from J, with 9 bases in between. CDR3 length: 12 residues. CDR1 ENHRY and CDR2 SYGVKD come from the germline V gene. The CDR3 DNA reads TGTGCCATCAGCTGGGACGACTACGAGCAGTACTTC. The encoded protein is CAISWDDYEQYF.

About this clone itself: One junction end does not reproduce the germline sequence, and a read error may be involved. J is TRBJ2-2 and V is TRBV7-7; 7 bases map to TRBD1. Germline CDR1 is SSHAT and CDR2 is FNYEAQ (reference sequence). The CDR3 runs to 15 residues. The CDR3 coding sequence is TGTGCTAGCAGCCCGAGGACAGGGAACACCGGGGAGCTGTTTTTT. Its protein product is CASSPRTGNTGELFF.

The chain recombines TRBV7-9 with TRBJ2-6; 7 bases line up with TRBD1. The ends lost 1 base at V and 0 bases at J; junction bases unmatched: 6. This CDR3 spans 18 amino acids. CDR1 SEHNR and CDR2 FQNEAQ come from the germline V gene (reference sequence). For the CDR3, the DNA is TGTGCCAGCAGCTTAGATCCGGACAGGAGCTCTGGGGCCAACGTCCTGACTTTC. Encoded protein: CASSLDPDRSSGANVLTF.

The chain is built from TRBV4-3 and TRBJ2-3; 8 nucleotides line up with TRBD2. The CDR3 is 16 residues long. Germline V lookup: CDR1 LGHNA, CDR2 YSLEER. V lost 0 bases, J lost 6 bases, and 8 bases stayed unmatched. The CDR3 DNA reads TGCGCCAGCAGCCAAGATAGGAGCGGGAGTGGTGATACGCAGTATTTT. It specifies CASSQDRSGSGDTQYF.

This clone was picked up a small number of times. The chain is built from TRBV19 and TRBJ2-2; D is perhaps TRBD2 (7 bases). Trimming left V 9 bases short and J 1 base short, with 12 bases between. This CDR3 spans 14 amino acids. Germline CDR1 and CDR2: LNHDA and SQIVND (reference sequence). DNA of the CDR3: TGTGCCAGCAGAGGGGGGGAGAACACCGGGGAGCTGTTTTTT. This codes for CASRGGENTGELFF.

This clone was observed a single time. This sequence joins TRBV29-1 and TRBJ2-5; D not resolved. The CDR3 is 12 residues long. V dropped 0 bases and J dropped 0 bases, with 2 bases sitting between them. Germline V gene sequence: CDR1 SQVTM, CDR2 ANQGSEA. In nucleotides, the CDR3 is TGCAGCGTTGAAGAAAACCAAGAGACCCAGTACTTC. Translating it yields CSVEENQETQYF.

J is TRBJ2-3 and V is TRBV7-2; D is unresolved. CDR1 and CDR2 (germline): SGHTA, FQGNSA. CDR3 length: 13 amino acids. The ends were cut back, 8 bases at V and 1 base at J, with 10 bases in the middle. CDR3 in amino acids: CASGQARTDTQYF. As DNA, the CDR3 is TGTGCCAGCGGCCAGGCTCGCACAGATACGCAGTATTTT.

The gene calls are TRBV28 and TRBJ1-2; unclear D gene. Germline V gene lookup returns CDR1 MDHEN and CDR2 SYDVKM. The CDR3 is 15 amino acids. V was shortened by 4 bases and J by 6 bases, with 18 bases between the two germline ends. CDR3 in amino acids: CASSSPPGRTDGYTF. The CDR3 nucleotides read TGTGCCAGCAGTTCTCCCCCCGGGCGAACGGATGGCTACACCTTC.

The chain is built from TRBV10-3 and TRBJ1-4; 10 bases fit TRBD1. Trimming cost V 5 bases and J 6 bases; bases outside gene matches: 3. CDR1 ENHRY and CDR2 SYGVKD come from the germline V gene. The CDR3 is 14 amino acids. CDR3 residues: CAISPGQGHEKLFF. The CDR3 bases are TGTGCCATCAGTCCGGGACAGGGGCATGAAAAACTGTTTTTT.

The V and J genes are TRBV2 and TRBJ2-5; 7 bases are shared with TRBD1. This CDR3 contains 12 residues. Germline assignment: CDR1 SNHLY and CDR2 FYNNEI. V lost 4 bases to trimming and J lost 5 bases; unmatched junction nucleotides: 1. The CDR3 DNA sequence: TGTGCCAGCAGTGCAGGGGGTGAGACCCAGTACTTC. This codes for CASSAGGETQYF.

The rearrangement joins TRBV4-1 to TRBJ2-1; 8 bases are a match to TRBD2. Germline lookup yields CDR1 MGHRA and CDR2 YSYEKL. The CDR3 is 14 amino acids. J gave up 5 bases and V 4 bases, and 4 bases lay outside the gene matches. The CDR3 loop is CASSPREGHNEQFF. The CDR3 DNA reads TGCGCCAGCAGCCCTCGGGAGGGCCACAATGAGCAGTTCTTC.

This clone appeared once. The rearrangement links TRBV27 to TRBJ2-7; D remains ambiguous. The CDR3 totals 14 residues. Germline lookup yields CDR1 MNHEY and CDR2 SMNVEV (reference sequence). V was pared by 10 bases and J by 0 bases, with 16 bases between. CDR3 DNA sequence: TGTGCCACAACCCGGGCCCCCAGCTCCTACGAGCAGTACTTC. This gives the protein CATTRAPSSYEQYF.